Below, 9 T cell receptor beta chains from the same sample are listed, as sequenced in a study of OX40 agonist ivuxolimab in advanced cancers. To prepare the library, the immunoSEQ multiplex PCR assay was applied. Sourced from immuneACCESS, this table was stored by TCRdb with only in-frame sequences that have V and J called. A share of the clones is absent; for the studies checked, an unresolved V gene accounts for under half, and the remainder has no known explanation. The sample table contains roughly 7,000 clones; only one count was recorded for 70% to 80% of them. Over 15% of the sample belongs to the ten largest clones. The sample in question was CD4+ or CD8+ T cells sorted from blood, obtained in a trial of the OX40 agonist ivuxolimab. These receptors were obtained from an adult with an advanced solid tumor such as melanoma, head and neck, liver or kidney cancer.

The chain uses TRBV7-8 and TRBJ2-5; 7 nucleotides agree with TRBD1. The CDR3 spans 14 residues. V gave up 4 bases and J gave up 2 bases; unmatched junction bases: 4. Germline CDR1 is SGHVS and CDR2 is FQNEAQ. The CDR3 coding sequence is TGTGCCAGCAGCTCGACAGGGCTACAAGAGACCCAGTACTTC. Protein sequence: CASSSTGLQETQYF.

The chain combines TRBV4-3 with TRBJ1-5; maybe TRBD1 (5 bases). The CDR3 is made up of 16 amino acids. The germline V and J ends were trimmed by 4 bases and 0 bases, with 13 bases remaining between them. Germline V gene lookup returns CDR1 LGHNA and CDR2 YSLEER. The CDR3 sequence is CASSPYRGNSNQPQHF. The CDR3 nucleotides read TGCGCCAGCAGCCCGTATCGGGGGAATAGCAATCAGCCCCAGCATTTT.

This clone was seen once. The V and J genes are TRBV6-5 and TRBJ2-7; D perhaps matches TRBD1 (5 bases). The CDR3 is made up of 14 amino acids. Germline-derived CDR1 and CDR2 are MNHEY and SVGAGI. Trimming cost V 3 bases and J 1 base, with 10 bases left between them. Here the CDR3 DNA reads TGTGCCAGCAGTTATGTCAGGGCATCCTACGAGCAGTACTTC. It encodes CASSYVRASYEQYF.

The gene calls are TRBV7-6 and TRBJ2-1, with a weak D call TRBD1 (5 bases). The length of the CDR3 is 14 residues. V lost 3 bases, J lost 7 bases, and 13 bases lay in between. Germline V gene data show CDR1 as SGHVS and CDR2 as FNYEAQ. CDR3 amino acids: CASSFHPGYNEQFF. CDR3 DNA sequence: TGTGCCAGCAGCTTCCACCCAGGGTATAATGAGCAGTTCTTC. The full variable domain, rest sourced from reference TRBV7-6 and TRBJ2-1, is GAGVSQSPRYKVTKRGQDVALRCDPISGHVSLYWYRQALGQGPEFLTYFNYEAQQDKSGLPNDRFSAERPEGSISTLTIQRTEQRDSAMYRCASSFHPGYNEQFFGPGTRLTVL.

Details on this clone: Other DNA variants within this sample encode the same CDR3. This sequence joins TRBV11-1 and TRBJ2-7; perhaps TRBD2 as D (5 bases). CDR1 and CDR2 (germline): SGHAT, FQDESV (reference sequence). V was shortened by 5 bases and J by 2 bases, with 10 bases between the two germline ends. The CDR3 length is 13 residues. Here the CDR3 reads CASSLRRTYEQYF. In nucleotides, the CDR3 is TGTGCCAGCAGCCTAAGGAGGACCTACGAGCAGTACTTC.

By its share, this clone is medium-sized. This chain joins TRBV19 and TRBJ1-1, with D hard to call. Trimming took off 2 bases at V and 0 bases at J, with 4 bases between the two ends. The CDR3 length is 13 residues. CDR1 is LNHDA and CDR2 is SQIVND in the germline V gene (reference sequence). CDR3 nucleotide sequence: TGTGCCAGTAGTATAACAGTGAACACTGAAGCTTTCTTT. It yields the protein CASSITVNTEAFF.

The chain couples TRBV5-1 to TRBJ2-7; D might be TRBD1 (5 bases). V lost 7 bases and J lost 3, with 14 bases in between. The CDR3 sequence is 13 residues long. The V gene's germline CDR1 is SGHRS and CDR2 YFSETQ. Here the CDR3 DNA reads TGCGCCAGCGCCAAACAGGAAAACTACGAGCAGTACTTC. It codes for CASAKQENYEQYF.

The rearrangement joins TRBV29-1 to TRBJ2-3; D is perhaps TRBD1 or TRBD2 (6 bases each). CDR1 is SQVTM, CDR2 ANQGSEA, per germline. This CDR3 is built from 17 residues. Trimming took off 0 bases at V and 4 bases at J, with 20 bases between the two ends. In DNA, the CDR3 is TGCAGCGTTGAAGATCAAAGGGGGGCCCGCTCCGCAGATACGCAGTATTTT. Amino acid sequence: CSVEDQRGARSADTQYF.

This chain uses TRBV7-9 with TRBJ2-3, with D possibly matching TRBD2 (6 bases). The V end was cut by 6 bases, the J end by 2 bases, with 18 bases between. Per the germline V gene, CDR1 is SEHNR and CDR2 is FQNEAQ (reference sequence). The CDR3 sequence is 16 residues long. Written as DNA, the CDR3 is TGTGCCAGCAGGAGAGGAGCGGGCCTACTCACAGATACGCAGTATTTT. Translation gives CASRRGAGLLTDTQYF. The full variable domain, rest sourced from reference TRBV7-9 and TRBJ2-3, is DTGVSQNPRHKITKRGQNVTFRCDPISEHNRLYWYRQTLGQGPEFLTYFQNEAQLEKSRLLSDRFSAERPKGSFSTLEIQRTEQGDSAMYLCASRRGAGLLTDTQYFGPGTRLTVL.